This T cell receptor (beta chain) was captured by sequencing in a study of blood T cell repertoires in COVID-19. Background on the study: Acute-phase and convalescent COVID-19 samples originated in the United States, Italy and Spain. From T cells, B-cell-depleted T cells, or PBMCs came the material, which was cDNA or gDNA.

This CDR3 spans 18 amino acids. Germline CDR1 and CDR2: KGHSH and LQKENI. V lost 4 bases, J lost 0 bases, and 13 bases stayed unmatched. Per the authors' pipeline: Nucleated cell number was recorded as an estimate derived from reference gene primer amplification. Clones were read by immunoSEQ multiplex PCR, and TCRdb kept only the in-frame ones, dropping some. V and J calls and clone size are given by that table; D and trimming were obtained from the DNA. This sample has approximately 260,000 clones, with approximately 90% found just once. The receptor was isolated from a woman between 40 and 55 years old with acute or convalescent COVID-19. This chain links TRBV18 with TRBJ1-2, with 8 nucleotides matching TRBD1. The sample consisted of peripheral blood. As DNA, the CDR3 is TGTGCCAGCTCACGGACAGGGCTGGCCACCCCCACTAACTATGGCTACACCTTC. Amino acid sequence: CASSRTGLATPTNYGYTF.